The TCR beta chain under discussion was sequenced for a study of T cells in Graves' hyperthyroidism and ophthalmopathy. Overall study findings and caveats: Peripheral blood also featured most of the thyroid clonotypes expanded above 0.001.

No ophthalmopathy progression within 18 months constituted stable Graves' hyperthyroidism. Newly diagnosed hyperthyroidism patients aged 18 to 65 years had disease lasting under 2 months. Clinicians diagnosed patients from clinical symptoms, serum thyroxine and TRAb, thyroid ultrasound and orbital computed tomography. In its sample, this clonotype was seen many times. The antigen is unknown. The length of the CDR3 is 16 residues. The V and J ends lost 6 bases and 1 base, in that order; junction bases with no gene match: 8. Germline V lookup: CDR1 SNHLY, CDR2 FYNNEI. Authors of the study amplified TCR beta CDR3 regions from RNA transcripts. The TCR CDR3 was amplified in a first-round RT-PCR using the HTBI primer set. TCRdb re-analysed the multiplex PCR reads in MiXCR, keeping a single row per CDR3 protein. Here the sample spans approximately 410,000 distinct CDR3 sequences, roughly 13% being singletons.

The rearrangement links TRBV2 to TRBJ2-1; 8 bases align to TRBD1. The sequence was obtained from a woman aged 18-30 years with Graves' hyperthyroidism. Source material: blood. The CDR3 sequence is CASRPKTGASYNEQFF. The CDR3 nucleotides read TGTGCCAGCAGACCCAAGACAGGGGCGTCCTACAATGAGCAGTTCTTC.